A selection of T cell receptor beta chains follows, all from one sample in a study of T cells after yellow fever vaccination. TCRdb called the 5' RACE reads again in MiXCR, with one record for every CDR3 protein. Of some 350,000 distinct CDR3 sequences detected, about 4% appear once; the ten largest clones hold under 30%. Sample: PBMCs, taken 5 days after the yellow fever booster vaccination. These receptors came from a young man who received the YFV17D yellow fever vaccine. Each CDR3 is given with its conserved first and last residue. D genes are given only for firm matches. Some rows mark clone size as missing; the rest say once, few, many or name a class of expanded clone.

V gene	clone size	D gene	J gene	CDR3 DNA	CDR3 protein
TRBV5-5	few	NA	TRBJ2-1	TGTGCCAGCAGTTCCCAAGTCGCTGAGCAGTTCTTC	CASSSQVAEQFF
TRBV7-3	few	NA	TRBJ2-6	TGTGCCAGCAGCCGGGTGGTACAGCAGTCTGGGGCCAACGTCCTGACTTTC	CASSRVVQQSGANVLTF
TRBV18	NA	NA	TRBJ2-5	TGTGCCAGCTCACAGACCTACGGGGGTCGAGAGACCCAGTACTTC	CASSQTYGGRETQYF
TRBV10-2	many	NA	TRBJ2-4	TGCGCCAGTTACGTAGGGGACTTC	CASYVGDF
TRBV5-1	NA	NA	TRBJ2-7	TGCGCCAGCAGCTTTGACAGTGGGGGGACCTACGAGCAGTACTTC	CASSFDSGGTYEQYF
TRBV6-6	many	NA	TRBJ1-2	TGTGCCAGCAGTTCGGAGACCCTAGAGAGCTATGGCTACACCTTC	CASSSETLESYGYTF
TRBV29-1	many	NA	TRBJ2-1	TGCAGCGTTTCTTCCAGGGGCAATGAGCAGTTCTTC	CSVSSRGNEQFF
TRBV7-2	few	NA	TRBJ1-1	TGTGCCAGCAGCTTAGCGGGCGGAATGAACACTGAAGCTTTCTTT	CASSLAGGMNTEAFF
TRBV7-2	NA	TRBD1	TRBJ1-5	TGTGCCAGCAGCTACGACAGGGGATCCTTCCAGCCCCAGCATTTT	CASSYDRGSFQPQHF
TRBV5-1	many	NA	TRBJ1-2	TGCGCCAGCAGCTTGGGACAGGATGGCTACACCTTC	CASSLGQDGYTF
TRBV20-1	few	NA	TRBJ2-7	TGCAGTGCTAGAGGTCGACAGGTTTTCGAGCAGTACTTC	CSARGRQVFEQYF